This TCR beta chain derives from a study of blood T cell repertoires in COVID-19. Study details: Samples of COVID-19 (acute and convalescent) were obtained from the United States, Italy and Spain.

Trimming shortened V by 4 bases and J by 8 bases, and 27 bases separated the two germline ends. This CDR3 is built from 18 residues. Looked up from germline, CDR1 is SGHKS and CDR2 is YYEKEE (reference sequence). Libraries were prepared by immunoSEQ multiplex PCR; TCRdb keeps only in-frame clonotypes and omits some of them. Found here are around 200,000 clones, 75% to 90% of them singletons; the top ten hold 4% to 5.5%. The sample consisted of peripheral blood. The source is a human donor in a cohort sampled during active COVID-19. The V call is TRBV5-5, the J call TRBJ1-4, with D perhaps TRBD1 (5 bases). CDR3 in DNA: TGTGCCAGCAGCCATCCTGGGGCCGGATCCCTCCCTCGGGAAAAACTGTTTTTT. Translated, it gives CASSHPGAGSLPREKLFF.